Below, one T cell receptor (beta chain) is given with its context. Its antigen remains unknown. iRepertoire HTBI primers and Arm-PCR of CDR3 regions built TCR beta libraries. TCRdb reprocessed the multiplex PCR reads via MiXCR and lists one record per CDR3 protein. The data show fewer than 550,000 distinct CDR3 sequences, roughly 15% seen once. Trimming cost V 7 bases and J 2 bases; bases outside gene matches: 4. The CDR3 is 14 residues long. Germline V gene sequence: CDR1 MNHNS, CDR2 SASEGT. Described time point: newly diagnosed GD, antithyroid drugs for less than 3 months. PBMCs provided the RNA from which the TCR library was made. This specimen comes from a study of regulatory T cells in long-lasting Graves disease. Study-wide results and limits: When disease was persistent, TRBV28, TRBJ1-2 and TRBJ2-5 were the favored segments.

These same data were also listed under a study on T cells in Graves' hyperthyroidism and ophthalmopathy. That publication notes: TCR CDR3 underwent first-round RT-PCR with the HTBI primer set.

The receptor was isolated from a woman under 30 with Graves disease. The chain employs TRBV6-1 and TRBJ1-3, with 8 bases lining up with TRBD1. The sequencing here drew on peripheral blood mononuclear cells (PBMCs), taken at new diagnosis, from a patient treated with antithyroid drugs. This CDR3 is CASTPDRAGNTIYF. The CDR3 bases are TGTGCCAGCACTCCGGACAGGGCTGGAAACACCATATATTTT.